The entry that follows covers one T cell receptor (beta chain) sequence. This CDR3 comprises 12 residues. CDR1 and CDR2 (germline): DFQATT, SNEGSKA (reference sequence). V lost 3 bases, J lost 5 bases, and 11 bases lay in between. These data come from a study of T cells after yellow fever vaccination. TCRdb used MiXCR to reprocess the 5' RACE reads, holding one entry per CDR3 protein. The table records hundreds of thousands of distinct CDR3 sequences, 6.2% of them present only once. V is TRBV20-1 and J is TRBJ2-7; possibly TRBD2 for D (5 bases). The starting material was PBMCs, obtained 5 days after the yellow fever booster vaccination. This TCR derives from a man aged 25-45 years who received the YFV17D yellow fever vaccine. CDR3 sequence reads: CSASGVNDEQYF. CDR3 coding DNA: TGCAGTGCTAGCGGGGTCAACGACGAGCAGTACTTC.